Sequencing of this TCR beta chain was carried out in a study of CD8+CD57+ T cells in acquired aplastic anemia. As for the study in general: Across the sorted CD4+ and CD8+ cells, DNA amounts averaged about 3.1 ug.

Investigators profiled TCR beta VDJ and CDR3 from genomic DNA template. TCRdb re-derived calls from the reads in MiXCR, one entry per CDR3 protein. The table records about 420,000 distinct CDR3 sequences, about 70% of them present only once. There are many counts of this clonotype. No antigen is known for it. Study-wide findings and caveats: About 30 shared CD8+ CDR3s appeared highly expressed within patients' immunodominant clones. Patients showed no significant difference from controls in CD8+ Simpson's diversity.

The V end was cut by 0 bases, the J end by 1 base, with 16 bases between. CDR3 size: 17 residues. In germline, CDR1 is SGHRS, CDR2 YFSETQ. The sequence was obtained from a human donor in good health, serving as a control. V and J are TRBV5-1 and TRBJ1-1, with D tentatively TRBD1 (6 bases). Source material: sorted CD4+, CD8+, or CD8+CD57+ T cells (not recorded which) from PBMCs. CDR3 bases: TGCGCCAGCAGCTTGGACGGGCCGGGACACAGGAACACTGAAGCTTTCTTT. It is translated as CASSLDGPGHRNTEAFF.